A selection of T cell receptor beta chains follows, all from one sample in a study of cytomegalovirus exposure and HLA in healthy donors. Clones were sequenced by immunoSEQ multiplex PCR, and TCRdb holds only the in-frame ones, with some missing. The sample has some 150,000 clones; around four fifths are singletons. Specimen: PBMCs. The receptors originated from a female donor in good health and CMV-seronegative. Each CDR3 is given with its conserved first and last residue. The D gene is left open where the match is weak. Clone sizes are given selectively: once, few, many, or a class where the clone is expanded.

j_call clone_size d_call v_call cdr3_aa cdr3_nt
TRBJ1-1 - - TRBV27 CASSLSTSLNTEAFF TGTGCCAGCAGTTTATCTACTTCTTTGAACACTGAAGCTTTCTTT
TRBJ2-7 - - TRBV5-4 CASSPGQYF TGTGCCAGCAGTCCCGGGCAGTACTTC
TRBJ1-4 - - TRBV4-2 CASSPQSGGSLEKLFF TGTGCCAGCAGCCCCCAAAGCGGGGGAAGTTTGGAAAAACTGTTTTTT
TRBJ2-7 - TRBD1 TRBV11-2 CASSLEPGQGHEQYF TGTGCCAGCAGCTTAGAGCCGGGACAGGGTCACGAGCAGTACTTC
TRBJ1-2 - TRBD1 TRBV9 CASSDSLGTGVNYGYTF TGTGCCAGCAGCGACAGCCTCGGGACAGGGGTCAACTATGGCTACACCTTC
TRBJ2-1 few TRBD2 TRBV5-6 CASSQGLAGVSNEQFF TGTGCCAGCAGCCAGGGACTAGCGGGAGTCAGCAATGAGCAGTTCTTC
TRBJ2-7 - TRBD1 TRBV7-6 CASSLAGTDEQYF TGTGCCAGCAGCTTAGCCGGGACAGACGAGCAGTACTTC
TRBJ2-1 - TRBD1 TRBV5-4 CASSDLVGTGNNEQFF TGTGCCAGCAGCGACCTTGTAGGGACAGGAAACAATGAGCAGTTCTTC
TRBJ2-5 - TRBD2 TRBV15 CATSGVAGGNQETQYF TGTGCCACCAGCGGCGTAGCGGGTGGAAACCAAGAGACCCAGTACTTC
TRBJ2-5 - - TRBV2 CASSEQRQETQYF TGTGCCAGCAGTGAGCAGCGGCAAGAGACCCAGTACTTC
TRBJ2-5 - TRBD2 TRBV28 CASRTSGTETQYF TGTGCCAGCAGAACCAGCGGGACGGAGACCCAGTACTTC
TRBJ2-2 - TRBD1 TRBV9 CASSVVGQALGGELFF TGTGCCAGCAGCGTAGTAGGACAGGCCTTGGGCGGGGAGCTGTTTTTT
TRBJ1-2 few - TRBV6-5 CASSYSGQAGAGYTF TGTGCCAGCAGTTACTCTGGGCAGGCCGGTGCTGGCTACACCTTC
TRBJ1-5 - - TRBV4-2 CASSQDPGQPQHF TGTGCCAGCAGCCAAGACCCAGGACAGCCCCAGCATTTT
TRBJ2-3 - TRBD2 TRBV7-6 CASSLLGGELGTDTQYF TGTGCCAGCAGCCTACTCGGGGGGGAGCTAGGGACAGATACGCAGTATTTT
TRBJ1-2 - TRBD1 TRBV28 CASSQTGATFTNYGYTF TGTGCCAGCAGCCAAACAGGGGCCACCTTCACAAACTATGGCTACACCTTC
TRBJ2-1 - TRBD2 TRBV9 CASSVVASGGRENEQFF TGTGCCAGCAGCGTAGTGGCTAGCGGAGGGCGGGAAAATGAGCAGTTCTTC
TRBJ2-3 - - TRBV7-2 CASSSQGGRTDTQYF TGTGCCAGCAGCTCCCAGGGGGGCCGGACAGATACGCAGTATTTT
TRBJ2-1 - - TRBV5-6 CASSLSPAGRNEQFF TGTGCCAGCAGCTTGTCGCCAGCGGGTCGAAATGAGCAGTTCTTC
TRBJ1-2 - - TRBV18 CASSKSREDGYTF TGTGCCAGCTCGAAGTCCAGGGAGGATGGCTACACCTTC
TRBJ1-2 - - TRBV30 CASQRDYGYTF TGTGCCTCCCAGCGGGACTATGGCTACACCTTC
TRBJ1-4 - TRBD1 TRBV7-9 CASSLAGTGEREKLFF TGTGCCAGCAGCTTAGCGGGGACAGGGGAACGGGAAAAACTGTTTTTT
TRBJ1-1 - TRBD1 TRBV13 CASSLALYPGGQTEAFF TGTGCCAGCAGCTTAGCCTTGTACCCCGGGGGACAGACTGAAGCTTTCTTT
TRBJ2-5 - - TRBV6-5 CASTGGLETQYF TGTGCCAGCACAGGGGGACTAGAGACCCAGTACTTC
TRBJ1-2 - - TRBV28 CASGGAGYGYTF TGTGCCAGTGGGGGCGCAGGATATGGCTACACCTTC
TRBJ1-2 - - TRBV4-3 CASSQDWKGLYYGYTF TGCGCCAGCAGCCAAGATTGGAAGGGGCTATACTATGGCTACACCTTC
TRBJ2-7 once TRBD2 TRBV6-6 CASSPYSGSIYEQYF TGTGCCAGCAGTCCGTATAGCGGGAGTATATACGAGCAGTACTTC
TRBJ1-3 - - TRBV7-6 CASSLLLGAAGNTIYF TGTGCCAGCAGCCTCCTCCTAGGGGCCGCTGGAAACACCATATATTTT
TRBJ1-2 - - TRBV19 CASSSQNNYGYTF TGTGCCAGTAGCTCACAGAATAACTATGGCTACACCTTC
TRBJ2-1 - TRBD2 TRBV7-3 CASSLIPGLAGDEQFF TGTGCCAGCAGCTTAATTCCGGGACTAGCTGGCGATGAGCAGTTCTTC